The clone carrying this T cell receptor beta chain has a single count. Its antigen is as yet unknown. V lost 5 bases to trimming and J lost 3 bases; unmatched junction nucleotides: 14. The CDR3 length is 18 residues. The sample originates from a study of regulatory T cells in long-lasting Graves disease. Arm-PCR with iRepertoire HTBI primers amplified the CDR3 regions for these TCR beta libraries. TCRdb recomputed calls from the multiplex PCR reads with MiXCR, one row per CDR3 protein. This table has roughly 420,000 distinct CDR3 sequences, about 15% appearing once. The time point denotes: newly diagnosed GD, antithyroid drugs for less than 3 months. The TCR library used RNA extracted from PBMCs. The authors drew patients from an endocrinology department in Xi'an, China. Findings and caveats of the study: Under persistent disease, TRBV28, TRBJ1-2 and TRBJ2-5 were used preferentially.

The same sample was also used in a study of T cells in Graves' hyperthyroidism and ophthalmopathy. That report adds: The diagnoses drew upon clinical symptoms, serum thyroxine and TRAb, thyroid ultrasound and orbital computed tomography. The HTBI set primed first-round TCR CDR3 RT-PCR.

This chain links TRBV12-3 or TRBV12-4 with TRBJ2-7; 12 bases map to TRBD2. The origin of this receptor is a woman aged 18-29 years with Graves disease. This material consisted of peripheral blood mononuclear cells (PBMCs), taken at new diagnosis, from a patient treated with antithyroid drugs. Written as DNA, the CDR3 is TGTGCCAGCAGTCCCCGACTAGCGGGAGCACGAAAAGACTACGAGCAGTACTTC. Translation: CASSPRLAGARKDYEQYF.